A selection of T cell receptor beta chains follows, all from one sample in a study of beta chain features in type 1 diabetes. Produced via immunoSEQ multiplex PCR; TCRdb's table is partial and in-frame only. The sample holds about 330,000 clones, 9.5% to 12% seen once. Input material: naive CD4+ T cells from blood. These receptors were collected from a woman aged 25 to 39 in good health. Each CDR3 is given with its conserved first and last residue. D genes are given only for firm matches. Only some rows state a clone size, as once, few, many or a class for expanded clones.

V gene,D gene,CDR3 length,J gene,clone size,CDR3 DNA,CDR3 protein
TRBV6-5,TRBD1,15,TRBJ2-5,-,TGTGCCAGCAGCGCCGGGACAGGGGTAGGAGAGACCCAGTACTTC,CASSAGTGVGETQYF
TRBV19,-,15,TRBJ2-5,-,TGTGCCAGTAGTAACCAGCAGGGGCGGGGGGAGACCCAGTACTTC,CASSNQQGRGETQYF
TRBV28,TRBD2,15,TRBJ2-1,-,TGTGCCAGCAGTTTAGGCGGGAGGGTTTACAATGAGCAGTTCTTC,CASSLGGRVYNEQFF
TRBV27,TRBD1,22,TRBJ2-6,-,TGTGCCAGCAGTTCACCTCCCCGGAGATCAGGGGGCGCTGAGTCTGGGGCCAACGTCCTGACTTTC,CASSSPPRRSGGAESGANVLTF
TRBV28,TRBD2,17,TRBJ2-1,few,TGTGCCAGCCGTGTTGGTGGGACTAGCGGGAGTTTTTATGAGCAGTTCTTC,CASRVGGTSGSFYEQFF
TRBV5-4,TRBD2,16,TRBJ2-3,few,TGTGCCAGCAGCTTGAGCGCGGGAGGGAACGGAGATACGCAGTATTTT,CASSLSAGGNGDTQYF
TRBV6-6,TRBD1,14,TRBJ2-5,-,TGTGCCAGCAGTCACGACAGGGGAGGAGAGACCCAGTACTTC,CASSHDRGGETQYF
TRBV5-1,-,14,TRBJ2-1,-,TGCGCCAGCAGCTTGGGGACTACAGACAATGAGCAGTTCTTC,CASSLGTTDNEQFF
TRBV7-2,-,15,TRBJ1-1,-,TGTGCCAGCACCCCCTTAACCACACCGAACACTGAAGCTTTCTTT,CASTPLTTPNTEAFF
TRBV5-4,-,13,TRBJ2-5,few,TGTGCCAGCAGCGTCTCTAGCAGAGAGACCCAGTACTTC,CASSVSSRETQYF
TRBV7-3,-,14,TRBJ2-1,few,TGTGCCAGCAGCTTACTAGGTGCGGACAATGAGCAGTTCTTC,CASSLLGADNEQFF
TRBV5-1,TRBD2,15,TRBJ2-5,-,TGCGCCAGCAGCCCCGGGGGGAGAGGCGGGGAGACCCAGTACTTC,CASSPGGRGGETQYF
TRBV4-3,-,14,TRBJ2-3,-,TGCGCCAGCAGCCACTCTGGGCGCACAGATACGCAGTATTTT,CASSHSGRTDTQYF
TRBV2,-,14,TRBJ1-6,few,TGTGCCAGCAGTGCCCAAGGGGCGAATTCACCCCTCCACTTT,CASSAQGANSPLHF
TRBV4-3,-,14,TRBJ1-2,few,TGCGCCAGCAGCCAAGATGCCGGGAACTATGGCTACACCTTC,CASSQDAGNYGYTF
TRBV7-9,-,16,TRBJ2-1,few,TGTGCCAGCAGCTTAAGCCGCGGGGTTTTCTACAATGAGCAGTTCTTC,CASSLSRGVFYNEQFF
TRBV2,TRBD1,14,TRBJ1-2,-,TGTGCCAGCAGTGTTGTTCAGGGGGCGGGTGGCTACACCTTC,CASSVVQGAGGYTF
TRBV11-2,TRBD1,15,TRBJ2-2,few,TGTGCCAGCACTTGGAAGGGGGCCGGCCCCGGGGAGCTGTTTTTT,CASTWKGAGPGELFF
TRBV18,-,16,TRBJ2-6,few,TGTGCCAGCTCACCCGCCAGGATCTCTGGGGCCAACGTCCTGACTTTC,CASSPARISGANVLTF
TRBV19,-,15,TRBJ2-3,-,TGTGCCAGTAGTATGGGCCTAGCTTGGACAGATACGCAGTATTTT,CASSMGLAWTDTQYF
TRBV7-2,-,16,TRBJ2-7,few,TGTGCCAGCAGCCTAGCGTGGGACACCTTCTCCTACGAGCAGTACTTC,CASSLAWDTFSYEQYF
TRBV9,TRBD2,15,TRBJ2-7,few,TGTGCCAGCAGCGCCAGGGCTAGCGGGTCCAACGAGCAGTACTTC,CASSARASGSNEQYF
TRBV5-6,TRBD2,16,TRBJ2-5,few,TGTGCCAGCAGCTTCTCCGGGACTAGCCGACAAGAGACCCAGTACTTC,CASSFSGTSRQETQYF
TRBV15,TRBD1,15,TRBJ2-7,few,TGTGCCACCAGCAGAGATCAAGGGACAGGGTACGAGCAGTACTTC,CATSRDQGTGYEQYF
TRBV2,TRBD1,14,TRBJ2-7,few,TGTGCCAGCATCGGGACAGGGGCCAACTACGAGCAGTACTTC,CASIGTGANYEQYF
TRBV5-1,TRBD1,16,TRBJ2-1,-,TGCGCCAGCAGCTGGGGGGGACAGGGGGGAAGGAATGAGCAGTTCTTC,CASSWGGQGGRNEQFF
TRBV6-5,TRBD1,15,TRBJ2-1,-,TGTGCCAGCAGAACTGACAGGGGGGGTTACAATGAGCAGTTCTTC,CASRTDRGGYNEQFF
TRBV7-2,-,14,TRBJ2-1,-,TGTGCCAGCAGCTTCGCGGGGTCCTACAATGAGCAGTTCTTC,CASSFAGSYNEQFF
TRBV25-1,TRBD2,14,TRBJ2-7,few,TGTGCCAGCAGTGAATCCGGGAGGGCCTACGAGCAGTACTTC,CASSESGRAYEQYF
TRBV4-2,TRBD1,15,TRBJ2-7,few,TGTGCCAGCAGCCAACGACCGGGACAGAGCTACGAGCAGTACTTC,CASSQRPGQSYEQYF
TRBV7-3,TRBD1,16,TRBJ2-1,few,TGTGCCAGCAGCCCGGGACAGCCTAGCTCCTACAATGAGCAGTTCTTC,CASSPGQPSSYNEQFF
TRBV18,TRBD2,17,TRBJ2-3,few,TGTGCCAGCTCACCGTCGACTAGCGGAGCTAGCACAGATACGCAGTATTTT,CASSPSTSGASTDTQYF
TRBV11-2,TRBD2,17,TRBJ2-2,few,TGTGCCAGCAGGCCTGGGAGGACTAGCGGGAGAACCGGGGAGCTGTTTTTT,CASRPGRTSGRTGELFF
TRBV18,TRBD1,16,TRBJ1-2,-,TGTGCCAGCTCACCACTCGGACAGGGTGAAAACTATGGCTACACCTTC,CASSPLGQGENYGYTF
TRBV28,-,13,TRBJ2-7,few,TGTGCCAGCAGAACCGGACAGTCCTACGAGCAGTACTTC,CASRTGQSYEQYF
TRBV6-1,-,15,TRBJ1-5,few,TGTGCCAGCAGTGAAGGCGGCGGTCCCCGGCGGCCCCAGCATTTT,CASSEGGGPRRPQHF
TRBV6-1,TRBD1,13,TRBJ1-1,-,TGTGCCGGACGGGACAGAACTCTAGCAGGAGCTTTCTTT,CAGRDRTLAGAFF
TRBV7-2,-,14,TRBJ2-1,-,TGTGCCAGCAGCTTAGTGGGGACATCCAATGAGCAGTTCTTC,CASSLVGTSNEQFF
TRBV27,-,14,TRBJ1-2,few,TGTGCCAGCAGCTCCTCTGGAAGCGACTATGGCTACACCTTC,CASSSSGSDYGYTF
TRBV18,TRBD2,15,TRBJ2-4,-,TGTGCCAGCTCACCCCGGACTAGCAGCAAAAACATTCAGTACTTC,CASSPRTSSKNIQYF
TRBV7-9,TRBD1,14,TRBJ2-1,-,TGTGCCAGCAACCGACAGGGCGGAAACAATGAGCAGTTCTTC,CASNRQGGNNEQFF
TRBV6-5,TRBD1,16,TRBJ1-1,-,TGTGCCAGCAGTTCCCGGGACAGGGCCCAACACACTGAAGCTTTCTTT,CASSSRDRAQHTEAFF
TRBV7-9,-,14,TRBJ2-1,-,TGTGCCAGCAGCTTACCCCTCCGGGGGTTTGAGCAGTTCTTC,CASSLPLRGFEQFF
TRBV6-5,TRBD2,14,TRBJ2-2,-,TGTGCCAGCAGAGCGGGAGGGGGTACCGGGGAGCTGTTTTTT,CASRAGGGTGELFF
TRBV7-9,TRBD1,18,TRBJ1-2,-,TGTGCCAGCAGCCCTAACTCCCCGGGGACAGGGCTACTAGGGGGCTACACCTTC,CASSPNSPGTGLLGGYTF